The source of this T cell receptor (beta chain) is a study of T-cell memory formation after mild COVID-19 (dated by TCRdb to the early 2020s). For the wider study: TCR sequence clusters from the two donors were found to be largely donor specific. Two young, previously healthy adult volunteers made up the cohort, one male and one female. In a couple of donors, T-cell clones that expanded and contracted after mild COVID-19 were tracked by sequencing TCRalpha and TCRbeta repertoires over time. The investigation overall reported the following: Clones contracting from day 15 to 85 had balanced CD4/CD8 phenotypes, while a second wave expanding from day 15 to 37 was biased towards CD4+. The detection of some responding clones in pre-infection memory suggests that pre-existing cross-reactive memory T cells joined the SARS-CoV-2 response. Contracting CD4+ clones turned up mainly in the CM and EM memory subsets, whereas EMRA was where CD8+ clones were enriched. The study included only a couple of mild cases, and larger cohorts that include severe cases with pre-infection samples were judged to be necessary. SARS-CoV-2 specificity was not confirmed for the second-wave clones peaking on day 37.

Ficoll-Paque density gradient centrifugation was the method used to isolate PBMCs. Regarding this clonotype: Its target antigen remains unknown. Per-nucleotide qualities are absent, and no much larger clonotype sits a single base away.

The sample was run on an Illumina NovaSeq 6000. TCRalpha and TCRbeta cDNA libraries were built by 5'RACE with constant-segment primers, adding sample barcodes and unique molecular identifiers. RNA was extracted from every sample with Trizol reagent. Library amplification was performed in two PCR steps, and a second sample barcode and Illumina TruSeq adapters were introduced in the second step. Sequencing of libraries was performed on an Illumina NovaSeq with 2 x 150 bp paired-end reads. In the authors' own workflow: The reads were demultiplexed and collapsed into UMI-guided consensus sequences using migec v1.2.7. Using mixcr v2.1.11, UMI consensuses were aligned to TRA and TRB V and J templates and then assembled into clonotypes. Clonotypes were classified as expanded or contracted when called significant by both edgeR and NoisET, with noise models trained on biological replicates. For edgeR calls, a false discovery rate-adjusted p below 0.01 and a log2 fold-change threshold of 1 were applied. As an exploratory analysis of dynamics, max-normalized trajectories of the 1000 most abundant clonotypes were examined with PCA combined with hierarchical clustering. Separately sequenced CD4+ and CD8+ repertoires were used to assign the CD4 or CD8 phenotype of responding clones. TCRdb ran its own pipeline on the public reads, namely fastp trimming at Q25 and MiXCR clone calling, and kept in-frame beta chains. CDR3 protein sequences are deduplicated, and each keeps its most common genes and DNA. What appears here as the V and J calls and clone size reflects TCRdb's work, not the paper's. The sample table records over 500,000 distinct CDR3 sequences; around 16% of these occur just once. About 7.4% of the sample is held by the ten biggest clonotypes.

This TCR came from an adult woman who had mild COVID-19 (a few samples of this study predate the infection). The sample titles of this study are shuffled in the database, so cell type and time point are left out; the donor was told from shared clones. Sequencing was carried out using PBMCs or a T cell subset sorted from them (not recorded which).

The CDR3 region: CASRRVAGHEQYF. The DNA sequence is as follows: TGTGCCAGCAGGCGAGTCGCGGGGCACGAGCAGTACTTC. The chain uses TRBV12-3 or TRBV12-4 and TRBJ2-7; tentative D gene TRBD2, with 6 bases matching. A distance of 14 bases separates the germline ends of V and J, which lose 6 bases and 5 bases respectively. CDR3 length: 13 amino acids, cysteine to phenylalanine. Solely the CDR3 DNA is kept, with 39 bases framed from the first base.